This entry lists 22 T cell receptor beta chains sequenced from one sample in a study of blood T cells in healthy people across ages. A sample-barcoded 5' primer and a J-beta primer mix were used in a second PCR of about 6 to 12 cycles. One entry per CDR3 protein results from TCRdb running MiXCR on the 5' RACE reads. Counted here are some 1.5 million distinct CDR3 sequences, 28% occurring once; the ten biggest clones make up 7.7%. Input material: blood. These receptors were taken from a woman younger than 45 in good health.

V usage is TRBV5-1 and J usage is TRBJ1-4; D perhaps matches TRBD1 (5 bases). Trimming took 2 bases from V and 4 from J, leaving 9 bases between them. CDR3 length equals 14 residues. Per germline, CDR1 SGHRS and CDR2 YFSETQ. Here the CDR3 reads CASSLQDGNEKLFF. The CDR3 DNA follows: TGCGCCAGCAGCTTACAGGACGGTAATGAAAAACTGTTTTTT.

This clonotype was seen more than once but under ten times. The chain uses TRBV7-2 and TRBJ1-2; 8 bases fit TRBD1. This CDR3 spans 13 amino acids. Germline CDR1 SGHTA, CDR2 FQGNSA. The V and J ends lost 5 bases and 8 bases, in that order; junction bases with no gene match: 7. The CDR3 nucleotides read TGTGCCAGCAGCGCGGACAGGGTCCGGGGCTACACCTTC. Its protein is CASSADRVRGYTF.

This clonotype was counted only a few times. The chain uses TRBV4-3 and TRBJ2-1; D remains ambiguous. Trimming left V 3 bases short and J 9 bases short, with 12 bases between. The germline CDR1 and CDR2 sequences are LGHNA and YSLEER. The CDR3 covers 13 residues. The CDR3 is CASSQSPGAEQFF. Written as DNA, the CDR3 is TGCGCCAGCAGCCAGAGCCCCGGCGCTGAGCAGTTCTTC.

This chain connects TRBV12-3 or TRBV12-4 to TRBJ1-5; D perhaps matches TRBD1 (5 bases). The V end lost 4 bases, the J end lost 5 bases, and 12 bases lay between the germline ends. The CDR3 runs 14 residues. CDR3 sequence (DNA): TGTGCCAGCAGTTCGACAGTAGCCGATCAGCCCCAGCATTTT. This sequence encodes CASSSTVADQPQHF.

This clonotype appeared many times. The chain uses TRBV6-2 or TRBV6-3 and TRBJ2-1; D gene unclear. This CDR3 spans 12 amino acids. Germline CDR1 and CDR2: MNHEY and SVGEGT. Between the trimmed V and J ends, which lost 0 bases and 8 bases, there was a span of 5 bases. In DNA, the CDR3 is TGTGCCAGCAGTTACTCGCAGGATGAGCAGTTCTTC. Its translation: CASSYSQDEQFF.

This clonotype was seen repeatedly, ten times or more. The CDR3 spells CASSLVLAGGRTGANVLTF. Written as DNA, the CDR3 is TGCGCCAGCAGCTTGGTCCTAGCGGGGGGGCGGACTGGGGCCAACGTCCTGACTTTC. The V and J genes are TRBV5-1 and TRBJ2-6, with 12 nucleotides matching TRBD2. The CDR3 totals 19 residues. CDR1 is SGHRS and CDR2 is YFSETQ in the germline V gene. V lost 0 bases to trimming and J lost 2 bases; unmatched junction nucleotides: 6.

The chain links TRBV4-1 to TRBJ2-6, with no clear D. Per germline, CDR1 MGHRA and CDR2 YSYEKL. This CDR3 spans 16 amino acids. Trimming shortened V by 3 bases and J by 0 bases, and 9 bases separated the two germline ends. The CDR3 DNA reads as TGCGCCAGCAGCCAGGCTGTGGGCTCTGGGGCCAACGTCCTGACTTTC. This translates into CASSQAVGSGANVLTF.

As to this clonotype: At one boundary the junction diverges from the germline segment, which might be a read error. V usage is TRBV12-3 or TRBV12-4 and J usage is TRBJ2-5; D may be TRBD2 (5 bases). This CDR3 is 12 amino acids long. CDR3 protein: CASSSGGETQDF. In DNA, the CDR3 is TGTGCCAGCAGTTCGGGTGGGGAGACCCAGGACTTC.

A few counts support this clonotype. The rearrangement links TRBV7-2 to TRBJ1-1; D gene ambiguous. V gave up 1 base and J gave up 0 bases, with 9 bases separating them. The CDR3 contains 15 residues. The germline V gene encodes CDR1 SGHTA and CDR2 FQGNSA. The CDR3 bases are TGTGCCAGCAGCTTAGATCGGGTCGTGAACACTGAAGCTTTCTTT. This gives the protein CASSLDRVVNTEAFF.

This chain uses TRBV3-1 with TRBJ1-5; a weak D match, TRBD1 (5 bases). This CDR3 has 16 residues. Germline V CDR1 and CDR2: LGHDT, YNNKEL (reference sequence). V was trimmed by 0 bases and J by 9 bases, leaving 18 bases between them. CDR3 DNA sequence: TGTGCCAGCAGCCAAGATATGGGTGGAGGGGATCGGCCCCAGCATTTT. This encodes CASSQDMGGGDRPQHF. Supplemented by reference TRBV3-1 and TRBJ1-5, the full variable domain reads DTAVSQTPKYLVTQMGNDKSIKCEQNLGHDTMYWYKQDSKKFLKIMFSYNNKELIINETVPNRFSPKSPDKAHLNLHINSLELGDSAVYFCASSQDMGGGDRPQHFGDGTRLSIL.

The rearrangement joins TRBV5-1 to TRBJ1-4; possibly TRBD1 for D (6 bases). Germline CDR1 is SGHRS and CDR2 is YFSETQ. The CDR3 runs to 15 residues. The V end was cut by 6 bases, the J end by 0 bases, with 12 bases between. CDR3 sequence (DNA): TGCGCCAGCACACAGGGCGATGCAACTAATGAAAAACTGTTTTTT. This encodes CASTQGDATNEKLFF.

This chain joins TRBV20-1 and TRBJ1-1; D call uncertain. Germline assignment: CDR1 DFQATT and CDR2 SNEGSKA (reference sequence). Trimming removed 0 bases from V and 3 bases from J, with 14 bases in between. The CDR3 is made up of 15 amino acids. CDR3 sequence (DNA): TGCAGTGCTAGAGATGCGATACGGGCATACACTGAAGCTTTCTTT. Encoded protein: CSARDAIRAYTEAFF.

The chain links TRBV27 to TRBJ2-3; a weak D match, TRBD2 (5 bases). The germline CDR1 and CDR2 sequences are MNHEY and SMNVEV (reference sequence). There are 15 residues in the CDR3. Trimming removed 2 bases from V and 5 bases from J, with 14 bases in between. CDR3 in DNA: TGTGCCAGCAGTTTAGGTGGGAGTGGTAGAGATACGCAGTATTTT. Protein sequence: CASSLGGSGRDTQYF.

The chain employs TRBV6-1 and TRBJ1-1; D ambiguous. The CDR3 sequence is 13 residues long. The germline CDR1 and CDR2 sequences are MNHNS and SASEGT. V gave up 5 bases and J gave up 4 bases, with 11 bases separating them. The CDR3 spells CASSQSVRTEAFF. The CDR3 coding sequence is TGTGCCAGCAGTCAGTCGGTTCGCACTGAAGCTTTCTTT.

This clonotype came up many times. The rearrangement uses TRBV5-1 and TRBJ2-1; TRBD2 might be the D (6 bases). The CDR3 is 15 amino acids. Trimming stripped 0 bases from V and 8 bases from J, with 15 bases between. CDR1 is SGHRS, CDR2 YFSETQ, per germline. The CDR3 loop is CASSLAGVVRDEQFF. In DNA, the CDR3 is TGCGCCAGCAGCTTGGCGGGAGTGGTTCGTGATGAGCAGTTCTTC.

The V call is TRBV29-1, the J call TRBJ2-7; no firm D call. Germline-derived CDR1 and CDR2 are SQVTM and ANQGSEA. The CDR3 runs 12 residues. DNA for the CDR3: TGCATCGCTTCAGGCAGTTCCTACGAGCAGTACTTC. It is translated as CIASGSSYEQYF.

The V call is TRBV5-1, the J call TRBJ1-2; D is unclear. In germline, CDR1 is SGHRS, CDR2 YFSETQ. The CDR3 is made up of 12 amino acids. V lost 0 bases and J 8 bases, leaving 8 bases between the germline ends. The CDR3 nucleotides read TGCGCCAGCAGCTTGGGCTGGATGGGCTACACCTTC. This codes for CASSLGWMGYTF.

Concerning this clonotype: A much more abundant neighbour one base away suggests this may be a read error. The chain couples TRBV18 to TRBJ2-7; D is possibly TRBD2 (7 bases). Germline V gene data show CDR1 as KGHSH and CDR2 as LQKENI. The CDR3 sequence is 16 residues long. CDR3 sequence (DNA): TGTGCCAGCGCACCACAGGCGGGGGCGAACTCCTACGAGCAGTACTTC. Translated: CASAPQAGANSYEQYF.

Of note for this clonotype: A junction boundary mismatches the germline segment, possibly from a read error. The chain joins TRBV29-1 to TRBJ2-7; the D gene is possibly TRBD2 (5 bases). Germline values: CDR1 SQVTM, CDR2 ANQGSEA. This CDR3 is built from 13 residues. In DNA form, the CDR3 reads TGCAGCGTTGTTGACTCGAGGGAGAACGAGCGGTACTTC. Protein: CSVVDSRENERYF.

CDR3 in amino acids: CASSLRLANSPLHF. DNA for the CDR3: TGTGCCAGCAGCTTACGTCTTGCTAATTCACCCCTCCACTTT. J is TRBJ1-6 and V is TRBV7-8; D is unclear. CDR1 is SGHVS, CDR2 FQNEAQ, per germline. The CDR3 loop spans 14 amino acids. The ends were cut back, 2 bases at V and 6 bases at J, with 8 bases in the middle.

The genes are TRBV24-1 and TRBJ2-3; D gene unclear. The CDR3 spans 12 residues. Trimming shortened V by 3 bases and J by 4 bases, and 4 bases separated the two germline ends. CDR1 and CDR2 from the germline V gene are KGHDR and SFDVKD. CDR3 region: CATSDESDTQYF. CDR3 DNA sequence: TGTGCCACCAGTGATGAATCAGATACGCAGTATTTT.

This clonotype has a count of ten or more. The chain carries TRBV20-1 and TRBJ2-3, with D unclear. Germline values: CDR1 DFQATT, CDR2 SNEGSKA (reference sequence). With 2 bases removed from V and 0 bases from J, the gap between germline ends came to 9 bases. The CDR3 contains 14 residues. This CDR3 reads CSARRPPSTDTQYF. The CDR3 region has the DNA TGCAGTGCTAGAAGGCCGCCCAGCACAGATACGCAGTATTTT.